The T cell receptor beta chain described here comes from a study of blood T cell repertoires in COVID-19. Study-level information: Acute-phase and convalescent COVID-19 samples originated in the United States, Italy and Spain. PBMCs, B-cell-depleted T cells, or T cells were the source of the cDNA or gDNA that made up the material.

As originally analysed: Researchers report that nucleated cell counts were estimated from reference gene primer amplification. Profiling relied on immunoSEQ multiplex PCR, and the TCRdb table lists in-frame clones only, not all of them. V and J calls and clone size come straight from that table; D and trimming were deduced from the DNA. The top ten hold over 5.5% of the sample, which has fewer than 250,000 clones, around four fifths seen once. There are 14 residues in the CDR3. The germline V and J ends were trimmed by 7 bases and 1 base, with 16 bases remaining between them. Germline V lookup: CDR1 SQVTM, CDR2 ANQGSEA.

This TCR came from a woman aged 60-70 years with active or convalescent COVID-19. The sequencing sample was made of peripheral blood. The chain employs TRBV29-1 and TRBJ2-5, with D maybe TRBD2 (6 bases). CDR3 loop: CSGVPTRSQETQYF. The CDR3 bases are TGCAGCGGGGTCCCGACTAGGTCCCAAGAGACCCAGTACTTC.